Each of the 13 T cell receptor beta chains below was sequenced from the same sample in a study of identical twins. MiXCR, run by TCRdb on the 5' RACE reads, gives a single entry per CDR3 protein. Among some 1,600,000 distinct CDR3 sequences listed, roughly 35% were seen once. Sequenced material: cord blood. All receptors come from a newborn girl in good health.

V and J are TRBV6-6 and TRBJ2-1; D is ambiguous. Trimming cost V 6 bases and J 7 bases, with 4 bases left between them. Germline CDR1 reads MNHNY; CDR2 reads SVGAGI (reference sequence). This CDR3 spans 10 amino acids. DNA for the CDR3: TGTGCCAGCAGGATGAATGAGCAGTTCTTC. Its protein product is CASRMNEQFF.

The gene calls are TRBV20-1 and TRBJ2-4; 7 bases fit TRBD1. The trim removed 6 bases at V and 13 bases at J, leaving 18 bases unmatched. In germline, CDR1 is DFQATT, CDR2 SNEGSKA (reference sequence). This CDR3 region has 14 residues. The CDR3, as DNA: TGCAGTGCACCCGACAGGGCCCATTACAATGAGCAGTACTTC. Its protein is CSAPDRAHYNEQYF.

In its sample, this clonotype was seen a few times. This chain uses TRBV20-1 with TRBJ2-4, with D uncertain. The CDR3 consists of 11 residues. V was cut by 3 bases and J by 5 bases, with 5 bases left in between. Germline CDR1 DFQATT, CDR2 SNEGSKA (reference sequence). CDR3 amino acids: CSARSQNIQYF. In nucleotides, the CDR3 is TGCAGTGCTAGGTCCCAAAACATTCAGTACTTC.

This clonotype was detected only a few times. V is TRBV7-9 and J is TRBJ1-2; 8 bases are a match to TRBD1. The CDR3 consists of 14 residues. V was pared by 4 bases and J by 5 bases, with 6 bases of the junction left unmatched. Germline V gene lookup returns CDR1 SEHNR and CDR2 FQNEAQ (reference sequence). CDR3 sequence reads: CASSSWDRPYGYTF. DNA of the CDR3: TGTGCCAGCAGCTCGTGGGACAGGCCGTATGGCTACACCTTC.

This chain connects TRBV28 to TRBJ2-7; 7 positions match TRBD2. The CDR3 contains 15 residues. Germline CDR1 and CDR2: MDHEN and SYDVKM. V shed 3 bases and J 4 bases; nucleotides not matched to a gene: 9. The CDR3 loop is CASSLYREALYEQYF. The DNA for the CDR3 is TGTGCCAGCAGTTTGTACCGGGAGGCCCTTTACGAGCAGTACTTC. Full variable domain (remainder filled in from reference TRBV28 and TRBJ2-7): DVKVTQSSRYLVKRTGEKVFLECVQDMDHENMFWYRQDPGLGLRLIYFSYDVKMKEKGDIPEGYSVSREKKERFSLILESASTNQTSMYLCASSLYREALYEQYFGPGTRLTVT.

This clonotype appeared a few times. The junction departs from the called germline gene at one end, perhaps through a read error. The rearrangement joins TRBV15 to TRBJ2-1; maybe TRBD1 (5 bases). The CDR3 is made up of 14 amino acids. Germline V lookup: CDR1 LNHNV, CDR2 YYDKDF (reference sequence). CDR3 sequence (DNA): TGTGCCACCAGCAGAGATAAGGGGTACAATGATCAGTTCTTC. Its translation: CATSRDKGYNDQFF.

The chain links TRBV24-1 to TRBJ2-1, with TRBD2 as a possible D gene (6 bases). The end of the DNA aligns better with TRBJ2-7, so the J call may be wrong. The CDR3 totals 18 residues. From germline, CDR1 is KGHDR and CDR2 SFDVKD. DNA for the CDR3: TGTGCCACCAGTAGCAAGGGCAGGGAGGTAGGGTCCTACAATGAGCAGTACTTC. This gives the protein CATSSKGREVGSYNEQYF.

The sample holds many counts of this clonotype. V is TRBV4-2 and J is TRBJ1-2; possible D gene TRBD1, 6 bases. The CDR3 extends over 15 amino acids. In germline, CDR1 is LGHNA, CDR2 YNFKEQ. V gave up 0 bases and J gave up 6 bases, with 14 bases separating them. The CDR3 nucleotides are TGTGCCAGCAGCCAAGATATCGCAGGGGCTAATGGCTACACCTTC. This gives the protein CASSQDIAGANGYTF.

The chain carries TRBV7-2 and TRBJ1-1; D not resolved. The V and J ends lost 1 base and 8 bases respectively, with 14 bases between them. This CDR3 contains 14 residues. Per the germline V gene, CDR1 is SGHTA and CDR2 is FQGNSA. The DNA for the CDR3 is TGTGCCAGCAGCTTAGTAGTTTCGGGGAGGGAAGCTTTCTTT. Its translation is CASSLVVSGREAFF.

The rearrangement links TRBV6-6 to TRBJ2-3; either TRBD1 or TRBD2 may supply D (6 bases each). Looked up from germline, CDR1 is MNHNY and CDR2 is SVGAGI (reference sequence). The CDR3 is 14 amino acids. The V end was cut by 7 bases, the J end by 2 bases, with 13 bases between. The CDR3 is CASMSRGPTDTQYF. CDR3 nucleotide sequence: TGTGCCAGCATGTCCCGGGGGCCCACAGATACGCAGTATTTT.

This clonotype has just a few counts. The chain joins TRBV5-1 to TRBJ2-4; 8 bases align to TRBD2. The CDR3 has 19 amino acids. The junction had 12 bases not matched to a gene; V was cut back by 1 base and J by 0 bases. Germline V gene lookup returns CDR1 SGHRS and CDR2 YFSETQ. The CDR3 bases are TGCGCCAGCAGCTTGTTTAGTCAAACTAGCGGTATAGCCAAAAACATTCAGTACTTC. This codes for CASSLFSQTSGIAKNIQYF.

This clonotype was recorded a few times. The rearrangement joins TRBV28 to TRBJ2-1; 9 nucleotides agree with TRBD2. CDR1 and CDR2 (germline): MDHEN, SYDVKM. The V gene end was trimmed by 5 bases and the J gene end by 7 bases; junction bases not matched to a gene: 15. This CDR3 is 17 amino acids long. CDR3 DNA: TGTGCCAGCAGTCTACCCCTAGCGGGAAGAGGGGGAAATGAGCAGTTCTTC. Translating it yields CASSLPLAGRGGNEQFF.

The gene calls are TRBV11-2 and TRBJ2-2, with D perhaps matching TRBD2 (6 bases). The CDR3 loop spans 12 amino acids. V was trimmed by 7 bases and J by 7 bases, leaving 10 bases between them. CDR1 is SGHAT and CDR2 is FQNNGV in the germline V gene. CDR3 residues: CASTVAVGELFF. The CDR3 DNA reads TGTGCCAGCACCGTAGCGGTCGGGGAGCTGTTTTTT.